A single sample is the source of the 22 T cell receptor beta chains below, sequenced in a study of OX40 agonist ivuxolimab in advanced cancers. The repertoire was sequenced with immunoSEQ multiplex PCR; TCRdb's copy has only in-frame clones and lacks some. Here the sample spans more than 60,000 clones, about nine tenths being singletons. Sequencing used CD4+ or CD8+ T cells sorted from blood, obtained in a trial of the OX40 agonist ivuxolimab. The receptors were sampled from an adult with an advanced solid tumor such as melanoma, head and neck, liver or kidney cancer.

To note about this clone: Other DNA sequences in the same sample also yield this CDR3. This chain connects TRBV7-9 to TRBJ2-2; possibly TRBD2 for D (5 bases). Trimming pared 4 bases from V and 5 bases from J, leaving 11 bases between. Germline V gene data show CDR1 as SEHNR and CDR2 as FQNEAQ (reference sequence). The CDR3 runs 14 residues. This chain's CDR3 is CASSSRGLTGELFF. The CDR3 coding sequence is TGTGCCAGCAGCTCCCGGGGTTTGACCGGGGAGCTGTTTTTT.

This clone was detected once. This chain uses TRBV27 with TRBJ1-1; tentative D call: TRBD1 (5 bases). This CDR3 region has 15 residues. The germline V gene has CDR1 MNHEY and CDR2 SMNVEV (reference sequence). With 6 bases removed from V and 8 bases from J, the gap between germline ends came to 22 bases. In DNA form, the CDR3 reads TGTGCCAGCAGACCAGACCCCGCCGGGGGAGGAGAAGCTTTCTTT. Amino acid sequence: CASRPDPAGGGEAFF.

The chain is built from TRBV5-1 and TRBJ2-1, with D possibly matching TRBD1 (6 bases). V was cut by 3 bases and J by 4 bases, with 26 bases left in between. The CDR3 runs to 19 residues. Germline values: CDR1 SGHRS, CDR2 YFSETQ. This CDR3 reads CASSSPSGRQGHRYNEQFF. The CDR3 DNA is TGCGCCAGCAGCTCGCCTTCGGGAAGGCAGGGACACCGATACAATGAGCAGTTCTTC.

The CDR3 is CASSQPPGLASNEQFF. The CDR3 DNA follows: TGTGCCAGCAGCCAGCCCCCGGGACTAGCGAGCAATGAGCAGTTCTTC. This rearrangement joins TRBV4-2 to TRBJ2-1, with 10 nucleotides matching TRBD2. CDR1 and CDR2 from the germline V gene are LGHNA and YNFKEQ. The CDR3 is made up of 16 amino acids. V trimming: 3 bases; J trimming: 6 bases; junction bases outside the gene matches: 8.

This clone was picked up one time. The chain couples TRBV19 to TRBJ1-5; 8 bases align to TRBD1. The CDR3 runs 16 residues. V was pared by 6 bases and J by 2 bases, with 9 bases of the junction left unmatched. In germline, CDR1 is LNHDA, CDR2 SQIVND (reference sequence). The CDR3 loop is CASSLYGQGRNQPQHF. The CDR3 coding sequence is TGTGCCAGTAGCCTATACGGACAGGGTCGCAATCAGCCCCAGCATTTT.

The J gene is TRBJ1-2, the V gene TRBV5-1; 7 nucleotides match TRBD1. The CDR3 consists of 13 residues. CDR1 and CDR2 from the germline V gene are SGHRS and YFSETQ. V trimming: 0 bases; J trimming: 8 bases; junction bases outside the gene matches: 4. The CDR3: CASSLGTGEGYTF. DNA of the CDR3: TGCGCCAGCAGCTTGGGTACAGGGGAGGGCTACACCTTC.

CDR3 sequence: CASSVQGPSQETQYF. The CDR3 coding sequence is TGTGCCAGCAGTGTGCAGGGACCGAGCCAAGAGACCCAGTACTTC. The chain couples TRBV2 to TRBJ2-5; D may correspond to TRBD1 or TRBD2 (5 bases each). Germline loops: CDR1 SNHLY, CDR2 FYNNEI. This CDR3 is 15 amino acids long. The V and J ends lost 4 bases and 1 base respectively, with 13 bases between them.

The gene calls are TRBV11-3 and TRBJ2-1; 12 positions agree with TRBD2. The CDR3 length is 15 residues. The germline V gene has CDR1 SGHNT and CDR2 YENEEA. J was trimmed by 4 bases and V by 5 bases; bases with no gene match: 3. The CDR3 nucleotides read TGTGCCAGCAGCCTTGGACTAGCGGGATACAATGAGCAGTTCTTC. Its translation is CASSLGLAGYNEQFF.

V and J are TRBV7-9 and TRBJ1-1, with D uncertain. This CDR3 comprises 14 residues. Germline CDR1 SEHNR, CDR2 FQNEAQ (reference sequence). Trimming took 6 bases from V and 0 from J, leaving 11 bases between them. Here the CDR3 DNA reads TGTGCCAGCAGGTCCACAGCTATGAACACTGAAGCTTTCTTT. It translates to CASRSTAMNTEAFF.

The rearrangement joins TRBV19 to TRBJ1-1; D gene ambiguous. CDR1 is LNHDA and CDR2 is SQIVND in the germline V gene (reference sequence). V lost 7 bases, J lost 3 bases, and 18 bases lay in between. This CDR3 has 15 amino acids. The CDR3 sequence: CASIDGSFKDTEAFF. As DNA, the CDR3 is TGTGCCAGTATCGACGGATCTTTTAAGGACACTGAAGCTTTCTTT.

The chain uses TRBV4-3 and TRBJ2-5, with 8 bases identical to TRBD2. The V and J ends lost 0 bases and 4 bases, in that order; junction bases with no gene match: 7. Germline V gene sequence: CDR1 LGHNA, CDR2 YSLEER. The CDR3 is 16 residues long. The DNA of the CDR3 is TGCGCCAGCAGCCAAGAGGGGTACGGGGGGGGAGAGACCCAGTACTTC. Residues: CASSQEGYGGGETQYF.

V gene TRBV19 combines with J gene TRBJ2-5; D is possibly TRBD2 (6 bases). V lost 6 bases, J lost 3 bases, and 17 bases lay in between. This CDR3 is 15 amino acids long. Per germline, CDR1 LNHDA and CDR2 SQIVND (reference sequence). The CDR3 loop is CASSEGRRGKETQYF. The CDR3 DNA sequence: TGTGCCAGTAGCGAGGGACGCCGCGGGAAAGAGACCCAGTACTTC.

This clone was counted between two and nine times. The chain employs TRBV28 and TRBJ1-1; D may be TRBD1 (5 bases). The V end was cut by 6 bases, the J end by 1 base, with 15 bases between. The CDR3 is made up of 15 amino acids. Per germline, CDR1 MDHEN and CDR2 SYDVKM. The CDR3 sequence: CASSGPGDGNTEAFF. The CDR3 nucleotides read TGTGCCAGCAGCGGCCCCGGGGACGGGAACACTGAAGCTTTCTTT.

This chain uses TRBV5-1 with TRBJ2-7, with D tentatively TRBD2 (6 bases). Trimming removed 5 bases from V and 2 bases from J, with 14 bases in between. The CDR3 extends over 14 amino acids. Germline values: CDR1 SGHRS, CDR2 YFSETQ. The CDR3 DNA is TGCGCCAGCAGACGGTTAGCGGAAACCTACGAGCAGTACTTC. This gives the protein CASRRLAETYEQYF.

The genes are TRBV4-2 and TRBJ2-1; 10 nucleotides line up with TRBD2. Germline CDR1 LGHNA, CDR2 YNFKEQ. The V and J ends lost 1 base and 9 bases, in that order; junction bases with no gene match: 6. This CDR3 contains 15 residues. The CDR3: CASSQAASGGTEQFF. CDR3 nucleotides: TGTGCCAGCAGCCAAGCGGCTAGCGGGGGTACTGAGCAGTTCTTC.

This chain links TRBV27 with TRBJ2-5; weak D call: TRBD1 (6 bases). Germline assignment: CDR1 MNHEY and CDR2 SMNVEV (reference sequence). Trimming removed 5 bases at V and 5 bases at J, with 15 bases between. The CDR3 covers 14 residues. The CDR3 reads CASSSNNRVETQYF. Here the CDR3 DNA reads TGTGCCAGCAGTAGCAACAACAGGGTTGAGACCCAGTACTTC.

J is TRBJ1-5 and V is TRBV6-1; TRBD1 might be the D (5 bases). This CDR3 spans 16 amino acids. Trimming shortened V by 2 bases and J by 4 bases, and 15 bases separated the two germline ends. Per the germline V gene, CDR1 is MNHNS and CDR2 is SASEGT. The CDR3 loop reads CASSETSKGRNQPQHF. CDR3 DNA sequence: TGTGCCAGCAGTGAAACCTCCAAGGGGAGAAATCAGCCCCAGCATTTT.

The rearrangement joins TRBV19 to TRBJ2-7; 8 bases align to TRBD1. Germline CDR1 reads LNHDA; CDR2 reads SQIVND (reference sequence). J gave up 3 bases and V 0 bases, and 10 bases lay outside the gene matches. The CDR3 covers 17 residues. CDR3 sequence (DNA): TGTGCCAGTAGTATAGATAAGGGGACAGGTCACATCTACGAGCAGTACTTC. This encodes CASSIDKGTGHIYEQYF. The variable domain in full, completed from reference TRBV19 and TRBJ2-7, reads DGGITQSPKYLFRKEGQNVTLSCEQNLNHDAMYWYRQDPGQGLRLIYYSQIVNDFQKGDIAEGYSVSREKKESFPLTVTSAQKNPTAFYLCASSIDKGTGHIYEQYFGPGTRLTVT.

This chain connects TRBV4-1 to TRBJ2-7; 15 bases fit TRBD2. Germline trimming cut 0 bases from V and 6 bases from J; bases unmatched to any gene: 9. The CDR3 has 18 amino acids. Germline CDR1 MGHRA, CDR2 YSYEKL. The CDR3 DNA is TGCGCCAGCAGCCAAGATCATGGGACTAGCGGGAGGAAGAGCGAGCAGTACTTC. Translating gives CASSQDHGTSGRKSEQYF.

The chain recombines TRBV9 with TRBJ1-2; no reliable D call. From germline, CDR1 is SGDLS and CDR2 YYNGEE. CDR3 length: 14 residues. Trimming pared 5 bases from V and 4 bases from J, leaving 15 bases between. CDR3 nucleotide sequence: TGTGCCAGCAGTCGGAACAGCCCAACCTATGGCTACACCTTC. It is translated as CASSRNSPTYGYTF.

J is TRBJ1-1 and V is TRBV6-1; D might be TRBD1 (5 bases). CDR1 and CDR2 (germline): MNHNS, SASEGT. The V end was cut by 3 bases, the J end by 2 bases, with 7 bases between. The CDR3 covers 13 residues. The CDR3 DNA follows: TGTGCCAGCAGTGACAGGGATAACACTGAAGCTTTCTTT. It translates to CASSDRDNTEAFF.

V gene TRBV2 combines with J gene TRBJ2-5; a weak D match, TRBD1 (6 bases). Looked up from germline, CDR1 is SNHLY and CDR2 is FYNNEI. V was pared by 8 bases and J by 4 bases, with 17 bases between. CDR3 size: 14 residues. CDR3 nucleotides: TGTGCCAGCGACCTAGGGGGTTTCGGAGAGACCCAGTACTTC. Protein: CASDLGGFGETQYF.